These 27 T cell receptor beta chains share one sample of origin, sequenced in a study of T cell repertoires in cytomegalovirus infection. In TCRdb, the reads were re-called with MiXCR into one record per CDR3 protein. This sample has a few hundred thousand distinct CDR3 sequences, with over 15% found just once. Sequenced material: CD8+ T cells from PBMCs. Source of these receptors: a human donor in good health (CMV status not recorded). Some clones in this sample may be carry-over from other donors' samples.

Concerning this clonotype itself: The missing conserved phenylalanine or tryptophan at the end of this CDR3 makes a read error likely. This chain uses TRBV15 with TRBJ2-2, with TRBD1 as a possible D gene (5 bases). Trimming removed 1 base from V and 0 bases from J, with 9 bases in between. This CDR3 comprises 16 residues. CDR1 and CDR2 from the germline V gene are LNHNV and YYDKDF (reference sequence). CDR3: CATSRATGSNTGELFS. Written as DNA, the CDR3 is TGTGCCACCAGCAGAGCAACAGGTTCGAACACCGGGGAGCTGTTTTCT.

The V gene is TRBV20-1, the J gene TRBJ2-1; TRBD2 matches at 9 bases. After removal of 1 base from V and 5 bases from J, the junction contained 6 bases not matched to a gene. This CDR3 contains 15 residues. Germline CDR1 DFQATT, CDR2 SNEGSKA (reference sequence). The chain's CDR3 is CSARALAGSNNEQFF. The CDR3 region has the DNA TGCAGTGCTAGAGCCCTAGCGGGGTCCAACAATGAGCAGTTCTTC.

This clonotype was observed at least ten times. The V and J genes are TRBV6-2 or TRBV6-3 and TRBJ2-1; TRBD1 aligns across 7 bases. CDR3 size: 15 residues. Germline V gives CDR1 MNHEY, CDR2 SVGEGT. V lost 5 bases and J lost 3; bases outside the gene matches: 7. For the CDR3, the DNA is TGTGCCAGCAGTACCGGGACAGACCTCTACAATGAGCAGTTCTTC. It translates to CASSTGTDLYNEQFF.

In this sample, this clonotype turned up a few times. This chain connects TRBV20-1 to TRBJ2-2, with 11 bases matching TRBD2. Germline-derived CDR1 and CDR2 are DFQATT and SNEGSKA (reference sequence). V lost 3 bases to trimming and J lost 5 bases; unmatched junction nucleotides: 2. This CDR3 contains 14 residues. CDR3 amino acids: CSASASGGTGELFF. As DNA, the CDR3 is TGCAGTGCTAGCGCTAGCGGGGGGACCGGGGAGCTGTTTTTT.

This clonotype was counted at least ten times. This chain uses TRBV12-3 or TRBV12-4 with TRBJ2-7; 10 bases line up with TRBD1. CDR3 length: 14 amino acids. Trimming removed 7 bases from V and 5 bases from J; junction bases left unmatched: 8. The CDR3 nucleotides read TGTGCCAGCAACCAGGGACAGGGGATACACGAGCAGTACTTC. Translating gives CASNQGQGIHEQYF.

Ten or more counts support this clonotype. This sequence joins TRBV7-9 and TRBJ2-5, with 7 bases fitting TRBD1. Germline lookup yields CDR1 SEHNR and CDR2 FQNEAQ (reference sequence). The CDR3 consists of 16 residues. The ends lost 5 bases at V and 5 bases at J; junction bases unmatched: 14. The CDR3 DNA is TGTGCCAGCAGCGCCGGCCAGGGGGAGAGTTTCGAGACCCAGTACTTC. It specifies CASSAGQGESFETQYF.

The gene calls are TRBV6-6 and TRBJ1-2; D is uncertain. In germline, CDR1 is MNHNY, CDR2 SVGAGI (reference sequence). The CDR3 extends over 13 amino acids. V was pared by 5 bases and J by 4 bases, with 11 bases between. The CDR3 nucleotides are TGTGCCAGCAGTGACCTAACCTTCTATGGCTACACCTTC. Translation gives CASSDLTFYGYTF.

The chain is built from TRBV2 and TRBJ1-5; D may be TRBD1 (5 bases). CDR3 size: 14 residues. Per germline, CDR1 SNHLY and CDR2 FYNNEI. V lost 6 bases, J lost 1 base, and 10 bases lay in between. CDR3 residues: CASRGVGSNQPQHF. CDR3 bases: TGTGCCAGCAGGGGGGTTGGCAGCAATCAGCCCCAGCATTTT.

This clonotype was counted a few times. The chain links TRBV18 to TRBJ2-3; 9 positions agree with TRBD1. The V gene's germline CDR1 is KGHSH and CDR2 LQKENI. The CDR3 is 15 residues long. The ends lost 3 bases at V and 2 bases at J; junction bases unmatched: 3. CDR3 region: CASSPRDRATDTQYF. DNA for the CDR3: TGTGCCAGCTCACCTAGGGACAGGGCCACAGATACGCAGTATTTT.

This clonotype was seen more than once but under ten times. The CDR3 reads CSVRAGTTYEQYF. Here the CDR3 DNA reads TGCAGCGTTCGAGCGGGGACTACCTACGAGCAGTACTTC. The V call is TRBV29-1, the J call TRBJ2-7, with 7 bases that match TRBD2. Per the germline V gene, CDR1 is SQVTM and CDR2 is ANQGSEA. CDR3 length: 13 residues. Trimming removed 5 bases from V and 2 bases from J; junction bases left unmatched: 6.

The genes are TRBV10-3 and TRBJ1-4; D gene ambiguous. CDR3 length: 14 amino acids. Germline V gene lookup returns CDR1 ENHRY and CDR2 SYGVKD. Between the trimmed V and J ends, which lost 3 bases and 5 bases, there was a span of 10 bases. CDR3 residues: CAISDAELNEKLFF. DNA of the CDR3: TGTGCCATCAGTGATGCGGAGCTCAATGAAAAACTGTTTTTT.

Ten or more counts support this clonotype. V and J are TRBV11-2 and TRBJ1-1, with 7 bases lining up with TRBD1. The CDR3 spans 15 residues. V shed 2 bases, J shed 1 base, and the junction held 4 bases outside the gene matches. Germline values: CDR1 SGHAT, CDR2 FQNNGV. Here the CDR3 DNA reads TGTGCCAGCAGCTTAAAAGGACAGGCGAACACTGAAGCTTTCTTT. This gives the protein CASSLKGQANTEAFF.

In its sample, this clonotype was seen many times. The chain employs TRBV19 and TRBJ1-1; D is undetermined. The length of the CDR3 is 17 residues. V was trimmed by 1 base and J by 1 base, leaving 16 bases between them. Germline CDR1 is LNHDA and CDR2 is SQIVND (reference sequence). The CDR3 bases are TGTGCCAGTAGTATAGGCCCAATCCGAAGAGGGAACACTGAAGCTTTCTTT. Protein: CASSIGPIRRGNTEAFF.

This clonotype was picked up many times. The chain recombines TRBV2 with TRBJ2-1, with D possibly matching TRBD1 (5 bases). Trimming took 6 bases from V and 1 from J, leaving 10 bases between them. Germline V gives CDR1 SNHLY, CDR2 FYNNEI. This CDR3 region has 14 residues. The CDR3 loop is CASSPSGSYNEQFF. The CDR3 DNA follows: TGTGCCAGCAGCCCCTCAGGGTCCTACAATGAGCAGTTCTTC. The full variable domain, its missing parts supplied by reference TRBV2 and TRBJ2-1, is EPEVTQTPSHQVTQMGQEVILRCVPISNHLYFYWYRQILGQKVEFLVSFYNNEISEKSEIFDDQFSVERPDGSNFTLKIRSTKLEDSAMYFCASSPSGSYNEQFFGPGTRLTVL.

CDR3 DNA: TGTGCCAGCAGCTTAGTAATGGGGGTCAACGGCACAGATACGCAGTATTTT. Its translation is CASSLVMGVNGTDTQYF. The gene calls are TRBV13 and TRBJ2-3; D could derive from TRBD1 or TRBD2 (5 bases each). The germline V gene has CDR1 PRHDT and CDR2 FYEKMQ (reference sequence). This CDR3 has 17 amino acids. Trimming stripped 1 base from V and 1 base from J, with 15 bases between.

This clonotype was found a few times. The CDR3 here is CASSLRWGLAGNTGELFF. CDR3 DNA: TGTGCCAGCAGCTTACGTTGGGGACTAGCGGGGAACACCGGGGAGCTGTTTTTT. The chain carries TRBV7-6 and TRBJ2-2, with TRBD2 matching over 12 bases. V lost 2 bases and J lost 1; bases outside the gene matches: 5. Germline lookup yields CDR1 SGHVS and CDR2 FNYEAQ. The CDR3 has 18 residues.

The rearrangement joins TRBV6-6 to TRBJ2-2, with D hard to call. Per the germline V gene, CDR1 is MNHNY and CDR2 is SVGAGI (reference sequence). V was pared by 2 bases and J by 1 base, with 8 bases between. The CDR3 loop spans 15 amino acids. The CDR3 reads CASSYVRVNTGELFF. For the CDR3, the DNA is TGTGCCAGCAGTTACGTGCGCGTGAACACCGGGGAGCTGTTTTTT.

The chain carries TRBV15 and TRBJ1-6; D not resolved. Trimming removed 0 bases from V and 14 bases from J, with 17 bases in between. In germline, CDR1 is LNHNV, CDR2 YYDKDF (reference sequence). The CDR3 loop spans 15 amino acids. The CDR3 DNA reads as TGTGCCACCAGCAGAGATCTAGGCAACACTTTGTCCCTCCACTTT. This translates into CATSRDLGNTLSLHF.

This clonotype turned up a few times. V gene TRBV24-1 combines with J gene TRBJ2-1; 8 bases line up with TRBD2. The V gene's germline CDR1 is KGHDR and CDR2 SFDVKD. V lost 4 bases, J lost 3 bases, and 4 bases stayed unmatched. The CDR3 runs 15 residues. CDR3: CATSDPGLDYNEQFF. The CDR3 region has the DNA TGTGCCACCAGTGACCCGGGACTAGACTACAATGAGCAGTTCTTC.

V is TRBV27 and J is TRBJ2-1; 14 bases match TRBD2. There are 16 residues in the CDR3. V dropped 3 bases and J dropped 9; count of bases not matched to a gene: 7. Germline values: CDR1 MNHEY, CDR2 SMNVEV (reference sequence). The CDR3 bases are TGTGCCAGCAGTTTGACTAGCGGGGGGGCCCACGGTGAGCAGTTCTTC. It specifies CASSLTSGGAHGEQFF.

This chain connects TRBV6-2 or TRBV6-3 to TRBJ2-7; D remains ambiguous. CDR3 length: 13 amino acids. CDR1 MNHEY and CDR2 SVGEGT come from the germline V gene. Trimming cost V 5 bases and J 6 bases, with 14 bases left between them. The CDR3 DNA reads TGTGCCAGCAGTATCCTAGGTTGGGGCGAGCAGTACTTC. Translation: CASSILGWGEQYF.

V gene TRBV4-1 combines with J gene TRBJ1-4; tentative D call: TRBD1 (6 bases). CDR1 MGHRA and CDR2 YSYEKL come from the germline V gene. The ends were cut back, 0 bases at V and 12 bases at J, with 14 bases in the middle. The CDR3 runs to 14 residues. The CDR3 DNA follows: TGCGCCAGCAGCCAAGAAGCGGGACAAAGTGAACTGTTTTTT. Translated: CASSQEAGQSELFF.

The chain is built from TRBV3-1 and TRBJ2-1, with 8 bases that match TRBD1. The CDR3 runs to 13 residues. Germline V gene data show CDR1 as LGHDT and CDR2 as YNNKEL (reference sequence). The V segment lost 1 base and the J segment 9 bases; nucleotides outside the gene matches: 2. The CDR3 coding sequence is TGTGCCAGCAGCCAAGCAGGGGGCCTTGAGCAGTTCTTC. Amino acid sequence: CASSQAGGLEQFF.

CDR3: CASSQDPRVLRDTQYF. In nucleotides, the CDR3 is TGCGCCAGCAGCCAAGATCCCAGGGTATTAAGGGATACGCAGTATTTT. V usage is TRBV4-1 and J usage is TRBJ2-3, with D perhaps TRBD1 (5 bases). V lost 0 bases and J lost 6, with 16 bases in between. Germline loops: CDR1 MGHRA, CDR2 YSYEKL. The CDR3 runs to 16 residues.

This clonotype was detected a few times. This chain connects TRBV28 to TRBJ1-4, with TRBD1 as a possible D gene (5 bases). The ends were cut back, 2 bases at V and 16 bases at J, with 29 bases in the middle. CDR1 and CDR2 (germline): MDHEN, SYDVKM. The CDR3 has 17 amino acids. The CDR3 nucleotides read TGTGCCAGCAGTTTAGGTGGAGGGTTCGAGGGGTTTTATGAAAAGTTTTTT. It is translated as CASSLGGGFEGFYEKFF.

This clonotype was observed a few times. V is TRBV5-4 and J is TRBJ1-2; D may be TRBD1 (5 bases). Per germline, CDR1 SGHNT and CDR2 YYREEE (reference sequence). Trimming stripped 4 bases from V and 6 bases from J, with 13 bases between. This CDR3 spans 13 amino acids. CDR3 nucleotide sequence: TGTGCCAGCAGCGCGACAGTGTCGGATGGCTACACCTTC. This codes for CASSATVSDGYTF.

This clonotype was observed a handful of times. Here the CDR3 DNA reads TGTGCCAGCGCTTCTAGCACAGATACGCAGTATTTT. Protein: CASASSTDTQYF. The rearrangement joins TRBV12-3 or TRBV12-4 to TRBJ2-3; D ambiguous. The V end lost 8 bases, the J end lost 0 bases, and 6 bases lay between the germline ends. CDR3 length: 12 amino acids.